Reported below is one T cell receptor beta chain. Germline CDR1 is LNHDA and CDR2 is SQIVND (reference sequence). With 4 bases removed from V and 3 bases from J, the gap between germline ends came to 10 bases. The CDR3 sequence is 14 residues long. The sample originates from a study of shared clonotypes between healthy human individuals. The wider study: Donor composition was a couple of women and three men, aged 18 to 49.

The material for each subset, its genomic DNA, was split evenly across several immunoSEQ plates. Using approximately 190 ng DNA, some 30,000 T cell genomes, the sorted-subset replicate PCRs were run. Sequenced by immunoSEQ multiplex PCR; TCRdb stores in-frame clones only, minus some. The sample lists 2 million to 2.5 million clones; roughly 95% were seen once. The TCR originated in a man aged 18 to 29 in good health. This chain uses TRBV19 with TRBJ1-5; D call uncertain. Sequenced material: naive CD4+ T cells sorted from blood. Indicated subset: CD45RA+ positively selected. CDR3 amino acids: CASSNQANNQPQHF. As DNA, the CDR3 is TGTGCCAGTAGTAATCAGGCCAACAATCAGCCCCAGCATTTT.